This TCR beta chain was sequenced for a study of blood T cells in healthy people across ages. Findings of the study overall: As age increased, TCR beta diversity per million T cells fell in a roughly linear fashion. Total diversity from one million sequenced T cells was likely underestimated.

PBMCs, at least 6 million per sample, were isolated. Sample-barcoded 5' priming and a J-beta primer mix drove a second PCR of roughly 7 to 11 cycles. Every individual sample yielded 2.5 million or more paired-end reads (each containing CDR3). TCRdb reprocessed the 5' RACE reads with MiXCR, giving one entry per CDR3 protein. The data contain nearly 800,000 distinct CDR3 sequences, roughly 56% of them singletons. This clonotype has just a few counts. Its antigen is currently unknown. The sequenced material came from blood. The receptor comes from a man aged 35 to 55 in good health.

The CDR3 sequence is CASSLTGGASKNIQYF. CDR3 in DNA: TGTGCCAGCAGCTTAACAGGGGGCGCTTCCAAAAACATTCAGTACTTC. This sequence joins TRBV7-2 and TRBJ2-4; the match to TRBD1 covers 9 bases. The CDR3 totals 16 residues. V lost 2 bases, J lost 2 bases, and 4 bases stayed unmatched. Germline CDR1 reads SGHTA; CDR2 reads FQGNSA.